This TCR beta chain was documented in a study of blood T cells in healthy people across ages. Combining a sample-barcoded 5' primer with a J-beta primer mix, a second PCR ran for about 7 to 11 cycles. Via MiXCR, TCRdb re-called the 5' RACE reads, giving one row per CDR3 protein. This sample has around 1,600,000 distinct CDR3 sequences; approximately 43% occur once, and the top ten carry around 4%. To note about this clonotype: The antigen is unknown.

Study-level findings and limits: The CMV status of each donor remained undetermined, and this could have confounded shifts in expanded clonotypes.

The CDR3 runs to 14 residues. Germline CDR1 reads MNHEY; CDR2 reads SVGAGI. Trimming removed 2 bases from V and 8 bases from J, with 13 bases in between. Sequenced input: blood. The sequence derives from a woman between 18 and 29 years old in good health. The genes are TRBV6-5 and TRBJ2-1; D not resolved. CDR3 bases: TGTGCCAGCAGTTACAAGGTTAGCCCCCATGAGCAGTTCTTC. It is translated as CASSYKVSPHEQFF.